A single T cell receptor (beta chain) is shown here with its context. Its antigen is currently not known. One base away there is no much larger clone; base qualities are not given. From the cysteine up to the phenylalanine, the CDR3 has a length of 16 residues. Just CDR3 DNA is preserved here, 48 bases in frame from base 1. Germline trimming: 3 bases from V, 3 bases from J; junction bases outside gene matches: 6. CDR1 and CDR2, looked up from the germline V gene, are SGHTA and FQGNSA. The entry originates in a study of blood T cell repertoires in COVID-19 (dated by TCRdb to the early 2020s). Study-wide context: The collaborator samples originated in the United States, Italy and Spain and spanned the acute and convalescent phases of COVID-19. The material from the prospective study consisted of cDNA or gDNA derived from T cells, B-cell-depleted T cells, or PBMCs. Subjects who had been exposed to COVID-19, were actively infected with it, or had recovered from it provided the deeply sampled blood TCRbeta repertoires that made up the dataset. A freely available public database, intended as a resource for researchers studying the immune response to SARS-CoV-2, is where the repertoires were released. The samples were drawn from the first 160 participants of the ongoing ImmuneRACE study and from 950 to 1,500 subjects provided by 6 global collaborators. The sample metadata nearly always contained a de-identified subject ID, COVID-19 status, age in years and sex. Where HLA class I and class II types were available, the types were taken from metadata supplied by the sample provider, not from assay-based typing. Beyond this particular receptor, the publication reports: The quantity of clinical and demographic metadata differed by source and by participant and was supplied without curation.

The collaborating institutions used their own protocols to collect whole blood in K2EDTA tubes. For TCRbeta analysis, collaborator samples were shipped as frozen whole blood, as isolated PBMCs, or as DNA extracted from either sample type. TCRbeta CDR3 regions were amplified from genomic DNA using the immunoSEQ Assay, a bias-controlled multiplex PCR. The study's own analysis went as follows. Within the assay, amplification of reference gene primers was used to estimate how many nucleated cells each sample contained. To quantify the absolute abundance of each unique TCRbeta CDR3 rearrangement, sequence reads were collapsed and filtered. For each sample, productive Simpson clonality was calculated as the square root of Simpson's diversity index over productive rearrangements. As stored in TCRdb, this immuneACCESS dataset retains in-frame rearrangements with V and J assigned. A fraction of the clones does not appear; measured against another copy, unresolved V genes explain less than half of the discrepancy, and the remainder lacks a known reason. That table is the source of V, J and clone size, and D and trimming were worked out from the DNA. The sample data list 30,000 to 40,000 clones, and roughly 87% of these were observed just once. The ten top clones hold just over 20% of the sample.

The chain couples TRBV7-2 to TRBJ2-5; TRBD2 lines up with 11 middle nucleotides. The receptor was derived from a man between 60 and 75 years old with acute or convalescent COVID-19. Sequencing was carried out using peripheral blood. Read as DNA, the sequence is TGTGCCAGCAGCTTTGGACTAGCGGGCCCAAAAGAGACCCAGTACTTC. It translates as CASSFGLAGPKETQYF.